The present TCR beta chain was sequenced within a study of shared clonotypes between healthy human individuals. Background on the study: CD4 naive and memory got three plates each, CD8 naive two, CD8 memory one.

Clones were read by immunoSEQ multiplex PCR, and TCRdb kept only the in-frame ones, dropping some. The sample has around 1,900,000 clones, 90% to 95% seen once. With regard to this clone: Its antigen is unidentified.

The V gene's germline CDR1 is MNHEY and CDR2 SVGAGI. The V and J ends lost 6 bases and 0 bases respectively, with 12 bases between them. CDR3 length equals 14 residues. Naive CD8 cells lacked CD45RO, underwent positive selection for CCR7 and left out terminally differentiated effector memory CD45RA+ cells. Every donor was a Caucasian adult from Nashville, Tennessee. General observations from the study: A generally larger estimated richness was seen in naive subsets than in memory subsets.

The V gene is TRBV6-5, the J gene TRBJ2-7; D is uncertain. Sequencing was carried out using naive CD8+ T cells from PBMCs. This TCR came from a young man in good health. Some clones in this sample may be carry-over from other donors' samples. For the CDR3, the DNA is TGTGCCAGCAGCCCATACAAAAGCTCCTACGAGCAGTACTTC. Its translation is CASSPYKSSYEQYF.